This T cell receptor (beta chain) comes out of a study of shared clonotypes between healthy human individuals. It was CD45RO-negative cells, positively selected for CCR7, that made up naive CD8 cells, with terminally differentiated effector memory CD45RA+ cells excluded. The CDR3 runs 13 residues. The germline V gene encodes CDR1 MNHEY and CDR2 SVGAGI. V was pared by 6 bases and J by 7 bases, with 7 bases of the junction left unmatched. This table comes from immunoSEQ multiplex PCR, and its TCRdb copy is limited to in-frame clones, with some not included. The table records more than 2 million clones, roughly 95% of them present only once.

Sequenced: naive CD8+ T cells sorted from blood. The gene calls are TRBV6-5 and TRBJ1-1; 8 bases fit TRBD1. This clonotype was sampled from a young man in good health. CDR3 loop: CASRPGQDDEAFF. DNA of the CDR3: TGTGCCAGCAGACCGGGACAGGATGATGAAGCTTTCTTT.